A single sample is the source of the 15 T cell receptor beta chains below, sequenced in a study of T cells in localized non-small cell lung cancer (dated by TCRdb to about 2020). To prepare the library, the immunoSEQ multiplex PCR assay was applied. TCRdb obtained this table from immuneACCESS and retained in-frame rearrangements with V and J assigned. These tables miss some clones; where compared with another copy, unresolved V genes account for less than half of the shortfall, and the remainder is unexplained. The sample records 45,000 to 65,000 clones, 80% to 90% of which are singletons. 22% of the sample is taken by the ten largest. The input for sequencing was peripheral blood, taken before any cancer treatment. Receptor source: a man aged 35 to 69 with stage I squamous cell lung carcinoma.

The chain recombines TRBV19 with TRBJ2-1; D not certain. The CDR3 contains 15 residues. Germline V gene lookup returns CDR1 LNHDA and CDR2 SQIVND (reference sequence). With 6 bases removed from V and 8 bases from J, the gap between germline ends came to 20 bases. CDR3 amino acids: CASRTKAFPYDEQFF. DNA for the CDR3: TGTGCCAGTAGAACTAAGGCCTTCCCATACGATGAGCAGTTCTTC.

The chain couples TRBV19 to TRBJ2-5; D not certain. Per germline, CDR1 LNHDA and CDR2 SQIVND (reference sequence). The V end was cut by 5 bases, the J end by 2 bases, with 9 bases between. This CDR3 region has 13 residues. For the CDR3, the DNA is TGTGCCAGTAGTCCAGCGCAACAAGAGACCCAGTACTTC. It specifies CASSPAQQETQYF.

The chain couples TRBV19 to TRBJ2-7; 7 nucleotides match TRBD1. Unmatched junction bases numbered 5, after V lost 0 bases and J lost 3 bases. CDR1 is LNHDA and CDR2 is SQIVND in the germline V gene (reference sequence). The CDR3 covers 15 residues. The DNA for the CDR3 is TGTGCCAGTAGTATAGATAGGGACAGACACTACGAGCAGTACTTC. It translates to CASSIDRDRHYEQYF.

The chain employs TRBV6-1 and TRBJ2-1; D might be TRBD2 (6 bases). Trimming removed 4 bases at V and 9 bases at J, with 13 bases between. Germline lookup yields CDR1 MNHNS and CDR2 SASEGT. The CDR3 has 13 residues. CDR3 sequence reads: CASSGVGAGEQFF. CDR3 nucleotide sequence: TGTGCCAGCAGTGGTGTAGGAGCGGGTGAGCAGTTCTTC.

V and J are TRBV19 and TRBJ2-5; 9 bases map to TRBD1. V lost 7 bases and J lost 5; bases outside the gene matches: 8. The CDR3 runs to 14 residues. The V gene's germline CDR1 is LNHDA and CDR2 SQIVND (reference sequence). The CDR3 region is CASTRTGAYETQYF. The CDR3 DNA follows: TGTGCCAGTACCCGGACAGGGGCCTATGAGACCCAGTACTTC.

The V and J genes are TRBV6-5 and TRBJ2-1, with 7 bases matching TRBD1. The CDR3 totals 15 residues. With 4 bases clipped from V and 9 bases from J, the junction kept 12 bases outside the gene matches. Germline CDR1 and CDR2: MNHEY and SVGAGI. CDR3 loop: CASSWGQPDGSEQFF. CDR3 DNA sequence: TGTGCCAGCAGTTGGGGACAGCCGGATGGGAGTGAGCAGTTCTTC.

The V and J genes are TRBV11-3 and TRBJ2-1; a weak D match, TRBD2 (7 bases). The CDR3 has 15 amino acids. Trimming cost V 5 bases and J 0 bases, with 11 bases left between them. CDR1 is SGHNT, CDR2 YENEEA, per germline. The DNA of the CDR3 is TGTGCCAGCAGCCCAGCGGGACACTCCTACAATGAGCAGTTCTTC. Translated, it gives CASSPAGHSYNEQFF.

The rearrangement uses TRBV6-6 and TRBJ1-1, with D uncertain. The CDR3 is made up of 15 amino acids. CDR1 MNHNY and CDR2 SVGAGI come from the germline V gene (reference sequence). V was cut by 0 bases and J by 1 base, with 9 bases left in between. DNA of the CDR3: TGTGCCAGCAGTTACTCCTCGGTCACGAACACTGAAGCTTTCTTT. It yields the protein CASSYSSVTNTEAFF.

CDR3 protein: CASSATGKTGTQYF. CDR3 coding DNA: TGTGCCAGCAGTGCGACAGGGAAAACGGGTACGCAGTATTTT. V and J are TRBV6-4 and TRBJ2-3, with 7 bases aligning to TRBD1. Germline CDR1 and CDR2: MRHNA and SNTAGT. V trimming: 4 bases; J trimming: 8 bases; junction bases outside the gene matches: 9. The CDR3 runs 14 residues.

The gene calls are TRBV27 and TRBJ2-3; the D is unclear. The CDR3 runs to 16 residues. Trimming removed 3 bases from V and 0 bases from J, with 13 bases in between. Germline assignment: CDR1 MNHEY and CDR2 SMNVEV (reference sequence). CDR3 in amino acids: CASSFEAQTSTDTQYF. The CDR3 DNA follows: TGTGCCAGCAGTTTTGAAGCCCAGACTAGCACAGATACGCAGTATTTT.

This sequence joins TRBV19 and TRBJ1-5, with D perhaps matching TRBD1 (6 bases). V shed 2 bases and J shed 4 bases, with 15 bases lying between them. The CDR3 has 16 residues. Germline V gene sequence: CDR1 LNHDA, CDR2 SQIVND (reference sequence). In nucleotides, the CDR3 is TGTGCCAGTAGTATACTCTGGGGGGCTACAAATCAGCCCCAGCATTTT. It specifies CASSILWGATNQPQHF.

J is TRBJ2-3 and V is TRBV7-6, with 12 bases matching TRBD2. Per germline, CDR1 SGHVS and CDR2 FNYEAQ. This CDR3 has 16 amino acids. V dropped 5 bases and J dropped 4; count of bases not matched to a gene: 7. CDR3 loop: CASSGNLAGGADTQYF. The CDR3 region has the DNA TGTGCCAGCAGCGGCAACCTAGCGGGGGGGGCAGATACGCAGTATTTT.

This clone occurred a few times. The J gene is TRBJ2-1, the V gene TRBV4-1; D is undetermined. Germline CDR1 is MGHRA and CDR2 is YSYEKL. V lost 1 base, J lost 6 bases, and 10 bases lay in between. This CDR3 is 14 amino acids long. The chain's CDR3 is CASSQGQNLNEQFF. The CDR3 region has the DNA TGCGCCAGCAGCCAAGGTCAGAACCTCAATGAGCAGTTCTTC.

The chain recombines TRBV7-2 with TRBJ1-5; D gene uncertain. V dropped 3 bases and J dropped 4 bases, with 4 bases sitting between them. In germline, CDR1 is SGHTA, CDR2 FQGNSA. The CDR3 length is 12 residues. CDR3 coding DNA: TGTGCCAGCAGCTTTTTTAATCAGCCCCAGCATTTT. It translates to CASSFFNQPQHF.

A single count supports this clone. The chain uses TRBV18 and TRBJ2-5; D is unclear. This CDR3 has 14 amino acids. Germline V lookup: CDR1 KGHSH, CDR2 LQKENI. V shed 2 bases and J shed 5 bases, with 12 bases lying between them. The CDR3 loop is CASSPGLGGETQYF. Written as DNA, the CDR3 is TGTGCCAGCTCACCAGGGCTGGGTGGGGAGACCCAGTACTTC. The full variable domain, its missing parts supplied by reference TRBV18 and TRBJ2-5, is NAGVMQNPRHLVRRRGQEARLRCSPMKGHSHVYWYRQLPEEGLKFMVYLQKENIIDESGMPKERFSAEFPKEGPSILRIQQVVRGDSAAYFCASSPGLGGETQYFGPGTRLLVL.